This TCR beta chain is from a study of cytomegalovirus exposure and HLA in healthy donors (dated by TCRdb to the late 2010s). Some background on the complete study: An earlier analysis of roughly 630 of the donors reported approximately 300 Gb of sequence data and approximately 110 million unique TCR beta sequences from 150 million to 200 million T cells. Donor age, sex, ethnicity and CMV serostatus were collected together with the repertoire data. All discovery cohort repertoires had been generated using a single sequencing platform. A later genetic analysis used genome-wide SNP genotypes for about 60% of the roughly 700 donors, treating that subset as a discovery cohort. Besides the first cohort of under 700 subjects, a separate validation cohort made up of over 95 different subjects was used. Roughly 300 gigabases of sequencing data and approximately 85 million unique TCR sequences were included in an early release covering about 700 HLA-typed donors. To study patterns of TCR occurrence, a later analysis re-analyzed previously published TCR beta repertoires from 500 to 850 donors and added high-resolution HLA genotyping. Across approximately 420 genotyped donors of the cohort, an average of roughly 250,000 unique TCR beta nucleotide sequences per donor were sequenced, and roughly 20% of those sequences were non-productive. The study combined high-throughput TCR immunosequencing, statistical association of individual TCRs with disease status, and machine learning to predict cytomegalovirus infection status. In the later analysis, no new phenotypic data were used to find candidate immune exposures; instead, reliance was placed on TCR beta sequences and their occurrence across donors. In an earlier analysis of 587 of the donors, high-throughput TCR beta sequencing was used to judge whether each TCR beta V gene segment behaved as functional or pseudogenic. Of the 300 to 500 genotyped donors, 80% to 90% were placed in the genetic ancestry cluster associated with self-reported Caucasian donors. The aim of the study was to test whether cataloging public T cell receptors could identify signatures of past pathogen exposure. Typing coverage varied by locus: roughly 629-640 donors for A, B, C, DRB1 and DQB1; approximately 520 for DQA1; over 600 for DPA1; 400 to 480 for DPB1. Four to six DR-DQ haplotypes were handled as single units for association and clustering, since linkage in the cohort was strong. Both class I and class II loci were covered by HLA typing, at four-digit resolution. Using immunosequencing, the study profiled T cell repertoires from fewer than 850 subjects and related those repertoires to cytomegalovirus serostatus.

The protocol used for the library was the immunoSEQ multiplex PCR assay. For the multiplex PCR, a mixture combining 60 forward primers for TCR Vbeta segments and 13 reverse primers for TCR Jbeta segments was used. The CDR3 region of rearranged TCR beta genes was amplified from genomic DNA by a multiplex PCR assay. The amplified TCR beta libraries were sequenced on the Illumina HiSeq System as 87-base-pair reads. The study's own analysis went as follows. A later analysis counted about 80 million unique TCR beta chains across the 666 repertoires, and 10 million to 12 million of these chains were shared by at least two donors. Raw reads were error-corrected and collapsed into unique sequences with a nearest-neighbor algorithm that merged closely related sequences to remove PCR and sequencing errors. CDR3 sequences were aligned to IMGT reference sequences to assign V, D and J gene segments. For a sequence to be retained, at least a six-nucleotide match to both a V gene segment and a J gene segment was required. A rearrangement was called productive if the CDR3 had no stop codons and remained in frame with V and J, and every other rearrangement was called non-productive. Following IMGT convention, CDR3 was defined as the stretch from the second conserved V-encoded cysteine to the conserved J-encoded phenylalanine. In an earlier analysis of more than 550 of the donors, sequences lacking an unambiguous match to a single V gene segment were excluded. In an earlier analysis of a few hundred of the donors, a V segment was called functional when productive rearrangements were above 56.7%, and segregating when the standard deviation between donors exceeded 5%. A statistical classification framework was developed to diagnose cytomegalovirus status using the catalog of TCR beta chain sequences. A later analysis assigned V and J genes by comparing TCR nucleotide sequences with IMGT/GENE-DB human TR gene sequences. In a later analysis, CDR3 sequences and most-parsimonious VDJ recombination scenarios were assigned using the TCRdist pipeline. In a later analysis, each TCR beta chain was defined by its CDR3 amino acid sequence together with its V-gene family, and reads lacking a unique V-gene family were excluded. As a way to deal with suspected cross-contamination and a sequencing artifact, a later analysis dropped nearly 600 nucleotide sequences that were highly shared and had low generation probability. In a later analysis, a clonal expansion index for each public chain was calculated from normalized within-repertoire ranks of inferred template counts. A later analysis computed generation probabilities with a VDJ recombination model fitted to out-of-frame rearrangements, and checked the results against IGoR. In a later analysis, TCR-TCR, TCR-HLA and TCR-CMV co-occurrence was scored with hypergeometric tests, and a repertoire-size bias correction was applied to TCR pairs. False discovery rates were estimated in a later analysis by permuting HLA or CMV assignments 20 times. A later analysis grouped co-occurring TCRs with DBSCAN, adding TCRdist sequence similarity when clustering within HLA-allele-positive subsets. For co-occurrence clustering, repertoires with fewer than 30,000 or more than 120,000 public chains were excluded, along with roughly five repertoires with anomalous nucleotide sharing. As stored in TCRdb, this immuneACCESS dataset retains in-frame rearrangements with V and J assigned. A fraction of the clones does not appear; measured against another copy, unresolved V genes explain less than half of the discrepancy, and the remainder lacks a known reason. The V and J calls and clone size come from that table; D and trimming were worked out from the DNA. The sample table records a few hundred thousand clones; approximately 82% of these occur just once. Clones ranked in the top ten supply around 8% of the sample.

In total, 500 to 700 healthy bone marrow donors made up the cohort. At the time of sampling, all cohort members were nominally healthy, though unrecorded immune exposures were likely present. The donor was CMV seropositive and belonged to the group of about 290 seropositive cohort members. A peripheral blood sample was collected from each donor, and TCR beta sequencing was performed on peripheral blood mononuclear cells. The Qiagen DNeasy Blood Extraction Kit was used to extract genomic DNA from the blood cell samples. CDR1 and CDR2, per the germline V gene (reference sequence), are SGHNT and YYREEE. V lost 0 bases and J lost 7 bases; the stretch between them is 7 bases long. From its cysteine to its phenylalanine, the CDR3 spans 12 amino acids. Just CDR3 DNA is preserved here, 36 bases in frame from base 1. To note about this clone: Its antigen target is currently unknown. The input lacks base qualities; no much larger clone sits a single base away.

Broader findings and caveats from the paper: Linkage disequilibrium might explain the correlated functional status among segregating V segments, but an unknown experimental factor could not be ruled out. Several of the top co-occurrence clusters appeared to be linked to parvovirus B19, influenza, CMV and Epstein-Barr virus, according to a later analysis. In a later analysis, HLA-associated TCR beta chains showed more clonal expansion and lower generation probabilities than non-associated chains that were equally common. In both the original and validation cohorts, the classifier was reported to diagnose cytomegalovirus status with high specificity and sensitivity. Specific HLA alleles were associated with 15,000 to 20,000 TCR beta sequences at a false discovery rate of 0.05 in a later analysis. The earlier analysis of approximately 540 of the donors excluded about 16 rarely observed V segments, including chromosome 9 orphons, because counts were too low. CMV serostatus was the only immune exposure information available for the cohort. According to a later analysis, most CMV-associated TCR beta chains appeared to be HLA-restricted, and the HLA associations seemed to be driven largely by CMV exposure. Because some donors lacked HLA typing at each locus, the association tests relied only on the typed subset. Because the 87-base-pair reads could not distinguish some IMGT-functional V segments, including TRBV6-2 and TRBV6-3, those segments were excluded. In a later genetic analysis, a missense DCLRE1C variant was associated with V-gene and J-gene trimming of TCR beta chains, and the association was replicated in an independent cohort. According to a later analysis, TCR association rates differed among HLA loci, with DRB1 alleles showing the most associated TCRs and HLA-C alleles showing the fewest. A cluster of highly shared sequence variants was judged likely to represent a technical artifact of the sequencing pipeline. In a later genetic analysis, fewer N-insertions in productive TCRs were reported among donors in an Asian-associated ancestry cluster than the approximately 670-donor mean. In vitro tests confirmed that a few of the cytomegalovirus-associated TCR beta chains recognize cytomegalovirus antigens. This cohort had only TCR beta chains sequenced, and the lack of alpha or paired-chain data limited which features could be detected. A further reported finding was that TCR beta sequences accurately predicted the HLA-A and HLA-B alleles for most subjects in the first cohort. The study listed 150 to 200 TCR beta chains as associated with cytomegalovirus. When HLA alleles, especially DR and DQ, strongly co-occurred, TCR associations were difficult to assign to individual alleles. An earlier analysis of some 560 of the donors showed that most TCR beta V segments appeared in productive rearrangements either about 87% or about 30% of the time, which broadly matched IMGT annotations. Most TCR sequences were seen in very few donors, while some public TCRs were found in many individuals. According to the authors, the approach could potentially be generalized to other disease states and immunological phenotypes. Sequencing depth was assumed to be roughly uniform across donors in the presence/absence analyses, though that assumption may not hold.

The receptor comes from a woman aged 55-75 years in good health and CMV-seropositive. The material sequenced was PBMCs. The chain is assembled from TRBV5-4 and TRBJ1-1, with the D segment identity uncertain. The nucleotide sequence reads as follows: TGTGCCAGCAGCTTGGTTGGGCTTGAAGCTTTCTTT. Translated, this is CASSLVGLEAFF.